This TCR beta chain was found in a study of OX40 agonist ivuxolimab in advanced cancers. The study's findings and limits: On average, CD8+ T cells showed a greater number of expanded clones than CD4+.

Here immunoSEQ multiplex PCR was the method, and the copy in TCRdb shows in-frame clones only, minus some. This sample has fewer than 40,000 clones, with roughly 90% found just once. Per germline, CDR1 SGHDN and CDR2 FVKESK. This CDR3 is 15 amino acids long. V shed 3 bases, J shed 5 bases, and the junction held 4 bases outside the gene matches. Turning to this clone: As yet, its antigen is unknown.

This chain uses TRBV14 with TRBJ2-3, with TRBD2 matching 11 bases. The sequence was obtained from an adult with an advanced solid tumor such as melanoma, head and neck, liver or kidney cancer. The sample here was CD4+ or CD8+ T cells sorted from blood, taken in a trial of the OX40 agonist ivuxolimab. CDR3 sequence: CASSQIAGGRDTQYF. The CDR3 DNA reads TGTGCCAGCAGCCAGATAGCGGGGGGGAGAGATACGCAGTATTTT.